These T cell receptor beta chains were read from a single sample in a study of blood T cell repertoires in COVID-19. The assay was immunoSEQ multiplex PCR, and TCRdb's table has in-frame clones only and misses some. The profile shows some 140,000 clones, more than 75% of them singletons. Sequencing used peripheral blood. The receptors shown here come from a man aged 50 or older with active COVID-19. CDR3s include the opening cysteine and the closing phenylalanine or tryptophan. The D gene is left open where the match is weak. Clone sizes are given selectively: once, few, many, or a class where the clone is expanded.

j_gene: TRBJ1-4; d_gene: TRBD1; abundance: NA; v_gene: TRBV7-2; CDR3aa: CASSQPDRRREKLFF; CDR3nt: TGTGCCAGCAGCCAACCGGACAGGCGGCGGGAAAAACTGTTTTTT
j_gene: TRBJ2-1; d_gene: TRBD2; abundance: NA; v_gene: TRBV6-2/TRBV6-3; CDR3aa: CASSQGLAGGYSYNEQFF; CDR3nt: TGTGCCAGCAGCCAGGGACTAGCGGGGGGGTACTCCTACAATGAGCAGTTCTTC
j_gene: TRBJ1-2; d_gene: TRBD1; abundance: NA; v_gene: TRBV19; CDR3aa: CASSGQGLRYGYTF; CDR3nt: TGTGCCAGTAGTGGACAGGGTTTGCGGTATGGCTACACCTTC
j_gene: TRBJ1-1; d_gene: NA; abundance: NA; v_gene: TRBV6-1; CDR3aa: CASSESQGTEAFF; CDR3nt: TGTGCCAGCAGTGAGAGCCAGGGCACTGAAGCTTTCTTT
j_gene: TRBJ2-4; d_gene: NA; abundance: NA; v_gene: TRBV15; CDR3aa: CATSSPRAKNIQYF; CDR3nt: TGTGCCACCAGCAGTCCGCGAGCCAAAAACATTCAGTACTTC
j_gene: TRBJ1-4; d_gene: NA; abundance: NA; v_gene: TRBV6-5; CDR3aa: CASSKGPTNEKLFF; CDR3nt: TGTGCCAGCAGTAAGGGGCCGACTAATGAAAAACTGTTTTTT
j_gene: TRBJ2-7; d_gene: TRBD1; abundance: once; v_gene: TRBV3-1/TRBV3-2; CDR3aa: CASSRPPGAGGGEQYF; CDR3nt: TGTGCCAGCAGCCGACCCCCCGGGGCAGGGGGCGGCGAGCAGTACTTC
j_gene: TRBJ2-5; d_gene: NA; abundance: NA; v_gene: TRBV7-8; CDR3aa: CASSYEGAGAPQETQYF; CDR3nt: TGTGCCAGCAGCTACGAAGGGGCGGGGGCCCCTCAAGAGACCCAGTACTTC
j_gene: TRBJ1-4; d_gene: NA; abundance: NA; v_gene: TRBV2; CDR3aa: CASREDGRRDEKLFF; CDR3nt: TGTGCCAGCAGGGAGGACGGGAGACGAGATGAAAAACTGTTTTTT
j_gene: TRBJ2-5; d_gene: NA; abundance: NA; v_gene: TRBV6-5; CDR3aa: CASSRGLPLQETQYF; CDR3nt: TGTGCCAGCAGTCGCGGACTGCCGCTCCAAGAGACCCAGTACTTC
j_gene: TRBJ1-2; d_gene: NA; abundance: NA; v_gene: TRBV19; CDR3aa: CASSIDLRVENYGYTF; CDR3nt: TGTGCCAGTAGTATAGATCTCAGGGTCGAGAACTATGGCTACACCTTC
j_gene: TRBJ2-1; d_gene: TRBD2; abundance: NA; v_gene: TRBV3-1/TRBV3-2; CDR3aa: CASSHRSGGAIDDLINEQFF; CDR3nt: TGTGCCAGCAGCCACCGAAGCGGGGGGGCTATCGATGATCTTATAAATGAGCAGTTCTTC
j_gene: TRBJ1-2; d_gene: NA; abundance: NA; v_gene: TRBV6-5; CDR3aa: CASNSGRGTYGYTF; CDR3nt: TGTGCCAGCAATAGTGGCAGGGGAACCTATGGCTACACCTTC
j_gene: TRBJ2-1; d_gene: NA; abundance: NA; v_gene: TRBV19; CDR3aa: CASSPGQKYNEQFF; CDR3nt: TGTGCCAGTAGCCCGGGACAAAAATACAATGAGCAGTTCTTC
j_gene: TRBJ1-2; d_gene: NA; abundance: once; v_gene: TRBV18; CDR3aa: CASSPPGAPRDGYTF; CDR3nt: TGTGCCAGCTCACCACCAGGGGCTCCCCGGGATGGCTACACCTTC
j_gene: TRBJ2-1; d_gene: NA; abundance: NA; v_gene: TRBV7-9; CDR3aa: CASREFSGGEQFF; CDR3nt: TGTGCCAGCAGGGAATTTAGCGGCGGTGAGCAGTTCTTC
j_gene: TRBJ1-1; d_gene: NA; abundance: NA; v_gene: TRBV7-8; CDR3aa: CASSSREMGTEAFF; CDR3nt: TGTGCCAGCAGCTCCCGGGAGATGGGCACTGAAGCTTTCTTT
j_gene: TRBJ1-2; d_gene: TRBD1; abundance: NA; v_gene: TRBV6-2/TRBV6-3; CDR3aa: CASSSRTGPLRVHF; CDR3nt: TGTGCCAGCAGTTCTCGGACAGGGCCCCTACGGGTTCACTTC
j_gene: TRBJ2-5; d_gene: TRBD2; abundance: NA; v_gene: TRBV5-1; CDR3aa: CASSSGTSGEHQETQYF; CDR3nt: TGCGCCAGCAGCTCGGGGACTAGCGGGGAGCACCAAGAGACCCAGTACTTC
j_gene: TRBJ2-2; d_gene: NA; abundance: NA; v_gene: TRBV27; CDR3aa: CASTQGLLLGELFF; CDR3nt: TGTGCCAGCACCCAGGGACTCCTCCTCGGGGAGCTGTTTTTT
j_gene: TRBJ1-4; d_gene: NA; abundance: NA; v_gene: TRBV7-8; CDR3aa: CASSLGAGTISEKLFF; CDR3nt: TGTGCCAGCAGCTTAGGGGCAGGGACAATATCTGAAAAACTGTTTTTT
j_gene: TRBJ2-2; d_gene: NA; abundance: NA; v_gene: TRBV5-8; CDR3aa: CASRVNDRPNTGELFF; CDR3nt: TGTGCCAGCAGGGTTAATGACAGGCCGAACACCGGGGAGCTGTTTTTT
j_gene: TRBJ1-4; d_gene: NA; abundance: NA; v_gene: TRBV7-9; CDR3aa: CASSYAGGSLEKLFF; CDR3nt: TGTGCCAGCAGCTACGCGGGAGGGTCACTTGAAAAACTGTTTTTT
j_gene: TRBJ2-5; d_gene: NA; abundance: NA; v_gene: TRBV11-2; CDR3aa: CASSNPRVGETQYF; CDR3nt: TGTGCCAGCAGCAACCCACGGGTTGGAGAGACCCAGTACTTC
j_gene: TRBJ1-1; d_gene: NA; abundance: NA; v_gene: TRBV18; CDR3aa: CASSPTGGTEAFF; CDR3nt: TGTGCCAGCTCACCTACAGGTGGCACTGAAGCTTTCTTT
j_gene: TRBJ2-3; d_gene: NA; abundance: NA; v_gene: TRBV5-1; CDR3aa: CASRLTSWGTDTQYF; CDR3nt: TGCGCCAGCAGATTGACTAGTTGGGGCACAGATACGCAGTATTTT
j_gene: TRBJ1-4; d_gene: NA; abundance: NA; v_gene: TRBV10-3; CDR3aa: CAISGGTTFDEKLFF; CDR3nt: TGTGCCATCAGTGGTGGGACAACCTTCGATGAAAAACTGTTTTTT
j_gene: TRBJ1-2; d_gene: TRBD1; abundance: NA; v_gene: TRBV9; CDR3aa: CASSTGGFNYGYTF; CDR3nt: TGTGCCAGCAGCACAGGGGGCTTTAACTATGGCTACACCTTC
j_gene: TRBJ1-1; d_gene: NA; abundance: NA; v_gene: TRBV18; CDR3aa: CASQPGYLRGAFF; CDR3nt: TGTGCCAGCCAACCCGGTTACCTGCGAGGAGCTTTCTTT
j_gene: TRBJ1-5; d_gene: NA; abundance: few; v_gene: TRBV3-1/TRBV3-2; CDR3aa: CASNVQGRGNQPQHF; CDR3nt: TGTGCCAGCAACGTACAGGGCCGCGGCAATCAGCCCCAGCATTTT
j_gene: TRBJ2-4; d_gene: TRBD2; abundance: once; v_gene: TRBV13; CDR3aa: CASRRGGAKNIQYF; CDR3nt: TGTGCCAGCCGTCGCGGGGGAGCCAAAAACATTCAGTACTTC
j_gene: TRBJ2-7; d_gene: TRBD2; abundance: NA; v_gene: TRBV6-6; CDR3aa: CASSYGTNTYEQYF; CDR3nt: TGTGCCAGCAGTTACGGGACTAATACCTACGAGCAGTACTTC
j_gene: TRBJ2-7; d_gene: NA; abundance: NA; v_gene: TRBV2; CDR3aa: CASSVGRQGGSYEQYF; CDR3nt: TGTGCCAGCAGTGTAGGGAGGCAGGGGGGTTCCTACGAGCAGTACTTC
j_gene: TRBJ2-1; d_gene: NA; abundance: NA; v_gene: TRBV24-1; CDR3aa: CATSDPSATGHDEQFF; CDR3nt: TGTGCCACCAGTGACCCGTCTGCCACAGGTCACGATGAGCAGTTCTTC
j_gene: TRBJ2-7; d_gene: NA; abundance: NA; v_gene: TRBV13; CDR3aa: CASSPDRSYEQYF; CDR3nt: TGTGCCAGCAGTCCGGACAGATCCTACGAGCAGTACTTC
j_gene: TRBJ2-5; d_gene: NA; abundance: NA; v_gene: TRBV6-5; CDR3aa: CASKLRETQYF; CDR3nt: TGTGCCAGCAAATTGAGAGAGACCCAGTACTTC
j_gene: TRBJ1-3; d_gene: NA; abundance: NA; v_gene: TRBV19; CDR3aa: CASSITQGGNTIYF; CDR3nt: TGTGCCAGTAGTATCACCCAGGGGGGAAACACCATATATTTT
j_gene: TRBJ2-5; d_gene: NA; abundance: NA; v_gene: TRBV5-1; CDR3aa: CASSSQETQYF; CDR3nt: TGCGCCAGCAGCTCACAAGAGACCCAGTACTTC
j_gene: TRBJ1-1; d_gene: NA; abundance: NA; v_gene: TRBV13; CDR3aa: CASSAGLTEAFF; CDR3nt: TGTGCCAGCAGTGCGGGGCTTACTGAAGCTTTCTTT
j_gene: TRBJ2-3; d_gene: NA; abundance: NA; v_gene: TRBV11-1; CDR3aa: CASSTRGDTQYF; CDR3nt: TGTGCCAGCAGCACCCGAGGGGATACGCAGTATTTT
j_gene: TRBJ2-3; d_gene: TRBD1; abundance: few; v_gene: TRBV6-5; CDR3aa: CASRSPGQGIHF; CDR3nt: TGTGCCAGCAGATCACCGGGACAGGGGATACATTTT
j_gene: TRBJ2-1; d_gene: NA; abundance: NA; v_gene: TRBV20-1; CDR3aa: CSASHESSYNEQFF; CDR3nt: TGCAGTGCTAGTCACGAGAGCTCCTACAATGAGCAGTTCTTC
j_gene: TRBJ1-3; d_gene: NA; abundance: NA; v_gene: TRBV7-2; CDR3aa: CASSLVAGVGNTIYF; CDR3nt: TGTGCCAGCAGCTTAGTTGCAGGGGTCGGAAACACCATATATTTT
j_gene: TRBJ2-3; d_gene: TRBD2; abundance: NA; v_gene: TRBV10-3; CDR3aa: CAIRPSGGEDTQYF; CDR3nt: TGTGCCATCAGACCTAGCGGGGGAGAAGATACGCAGTATTTT
j_gene: TRBJ1-2; d_gene: NA; abundance: NA; v_gene: TRBV12-3/TRBV12-4; CDR3aa: CASSPDSYGYTF; CDR3nt: TGTGCCAGCAGTCCGGACAGTTATGGCTACACCTTC
j_gene: TRBJ2-5; d_gene: NA; abundance: NA; v_gene: TRBV2; CDR3aa: CASRAQETQYF; CDR3nt: TGTGCCAGCAGGGCTCAAGAGACCCAGTACTTC
j_gene: TRBJ2-1; d_gene: NA; abundance: NA; v_gene: TRBV5-6; CDR3aa: CASSLGAGKINEQFF; CDR3nt: TGTGCCAGCAGCCTCGGCGCAGGTAAAATCAATGAGCAGTTCTTC
j_gene: TRBJ2-1; d_gene: TRBD2; abundance: NA; v_gene: TRBV19; CDR3aa: CASSMVAGTGEQFF; CDR3nt: TGTGCCAGTAGTATGGTAGCGGGGACTGGTGAGCAGTTCTTC
j_gene: TRBJ1-6; d_gene: TRBD1; abundance: NA; v_gene: TRBV5-6; CDR3aa: CASSLRGQTYSPLHF; CDR3nt: TGTGCCAGCAGCTTGAGGGGACAGACCTATTCACCCCTCCACTTT
j_gene: TRBJ1-1; d_gene: TRBD1; abundance: NA; v_gene: TRBV7-8; CDR3aa: CASLRTGNTEAFF; CDR3nt: TGTGCCAGCCTTAGGACAGGAAACACTGAAGCTTTCTTT
j_gene: TRBJ2-5; d_gene: NA; abundance: NA; v_gene: TRBV6-2/TRBV6-3; CDR3aa: CASSYSGTQETQYF; CDR3nt: TGTGCCAGCAGTTACTCTGGCACGCAAGAGACCCAGTACTTC
j_gene: TRBJ2-5; d_gene: TRBD1; abundance: NA; v_gene: TRBV7-9; CDR3aa: CASSLGPNRGRETQYF; CDR3nt: TGTGCCAGCAGCTTAGGACCAAACAGGGGGCGAGAGACCCAGTACTTC
j_gene: TRBJ1-1; d_gene: TRBD1; abundance: once; v_gene: TRBV6-5; CDR3aa: CASSRGQGTNEAFF; CDR3nt: TGTGCCAGCAGCCGCGGACAGGGTACCAATGAAGCTTTCTTT
j_gene: TRBJ2-4; d_gene: NA; abundance: once; v_gene: TRBV5-6; CDR3aa: CASSFDNLGKNIQYF; CDR3nt: TGTGCCAGCAGCTTTGACAACTTAGGCAAAAACATTCAGTACTTC